Detailed here is one T cell receptor (beta chain). This sample was taken from a study of T cell changes during pregnancy in multiple sclerosis. Data came from immunoSEQ multiplex PCR; TCRdb stores just in-frame clones and leaves some out. Seen here are about 49,000 clones, 95% observed once, and the top ten hold 5.5% to 7%. The trim removed 2 bases at V and 4 bases at J, leaving 8 bases unmatched. Germline V gives CDR1 SGHRS, CDR2 YFSETQ. This CDR3 has 16 amino acids. This clonotype originated in a female donor with multiple sclerosis, enrolled in a pregnancy study. The sequenced sample was CD8+ T cells from peripheral blood mononuclear cells, obtained in the first trimester of pregnancy. This sequence joins TRBV5-1 and TRBJ2-2; TRBD1 matches 7 bases. This CDR3 reads CASSLTPGQPTGELFF. In DNA, the CDR3 is TGCGCCAGCAGCTTAACCCCGGGACAGCCCACCGGGGAGCTGTTTTTT. Full variable domain (remainder filled in from reference TRBV5-1 and TRBJ2-2): KAGVTQTPRYLIKTRGQQVTLSCSPISGHRSVSWYQQTPGQGLQFLFEYFSETQRNKGNFPGRFSGRQFSNSRSEMNVSTLELGDSALYLCASSLTPGQPTGELFFGEGSRLTVL.